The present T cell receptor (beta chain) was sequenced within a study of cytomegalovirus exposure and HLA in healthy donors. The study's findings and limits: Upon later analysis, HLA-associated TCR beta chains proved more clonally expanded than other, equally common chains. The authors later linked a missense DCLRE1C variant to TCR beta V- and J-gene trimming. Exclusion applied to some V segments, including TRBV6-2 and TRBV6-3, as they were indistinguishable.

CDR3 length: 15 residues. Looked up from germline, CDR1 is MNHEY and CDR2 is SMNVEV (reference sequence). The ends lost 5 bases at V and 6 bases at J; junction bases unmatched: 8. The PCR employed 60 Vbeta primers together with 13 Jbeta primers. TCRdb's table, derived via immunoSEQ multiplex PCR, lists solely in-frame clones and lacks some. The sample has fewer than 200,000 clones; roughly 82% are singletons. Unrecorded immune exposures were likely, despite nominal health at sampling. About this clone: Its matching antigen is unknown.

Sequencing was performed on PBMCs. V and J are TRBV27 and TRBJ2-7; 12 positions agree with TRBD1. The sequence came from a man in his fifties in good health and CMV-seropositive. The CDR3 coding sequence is TGTGCCAGCAGTCACCCCGGGGACAGGGGGCTCGAGCAGTACTTC. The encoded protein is CASSHPGDRGLEQYF.